The next 15 T cell receptor beta chains were all read from a single sample in a study of cytomegalovirus exposure and HLA in healthy donors. 13 Jbeta primers and 60 Vbeta primers were used for the PCR. Sequenced by immunoSEQ multiplex PCR; TCRdb stores in-frame clones only, minus some. Of approximately 150,000 clones listed, about 85% are singletons. The specimen sequenced was PBMCs. The receptor set was obtained from a young man in good health and CMV-seropositive.

The chain recombines TRBV5-1 with TRBJ1-5; D gene uncertain. V was shortened by 2 bases and J by 4 bases, with 7 bases between the two germline ends. The CDR3 is 13 residues long. Per the germline V gene, CDR1 is SGHRS and CDR2 is YFSETQ. CDR3 sequence: CASSLWPNQPQHF. CDR3 nucleotides: TGCGCCAGCAGCTTATGGCCGAATCAGCCCCAGCATTTT.

In its sample, this clone was seen once. The chain employs TRBV7-8 and TRBJ2-1; 7 bases align to TRBD2. The CDR3 consists of 16 residues. In germline, CDR1 is SGHVS, CDR2 FQNEAQ. V gave up 5 bases and J gave up 0 bases; unmatched junction bases: 7. CDR3 sequence: CASSPHWTSSYNEQFF. The DNA for the CDR3 is TGTGCCAGCAGCCCGCATTGGACTAGCTCCTACAATGAGCAGTTCTTC.

This chain uses TRBV6-5 with TRBJ1-5; no firm D call. This CDR3 is built from 12 residues. Germline V gene data show CDR1 as MNHEY and CDR2 as SVGAGI. The V gene lost 5 bases and the J gene lost 6 bases, with 8 bases spanning the gap. The CDR3 bases are TGTGCCAGCAGTCAGGCCGGTCAGCCCCAGCATTTT. This codes for CASSQAGQPQHF.

As regards this clone: One end of the junction does not line up with germline, which may come from a read error. This chain connects TRBV7-9 to TRBJ2-7; 7 positions match TRBD1. Germline CDR1 is SEHNR and CDR2 is FQNEAQ (reference sequence). The CDR3 contains 13 residues. CDR3 nucleotide sequence: TGTTCCAGCAGCCTTGACAGGGTGGGCGAGCAGTACTTC. It codes for CSSSLDRVGEQYF.

This clone occurred once. J is TRBJ2-3 and V is TRBV10-3; a possible D gene is TRBD2 (5 bases). Looked up from germline, CDR1 is ENHRY and CDR2 is SYGVKD. The CDR3 sequence is 13 residues long. V dropped 8 bases and J dropped 0 bases, with 9 bases sitting between them. CDR3 coding DNA: TGTGCCATCGGGAGTGGGAGCACAGATACGCAGTATTTT. It encodes CAIGSGSTDTQYF.

This chain links TRBV5-1 with TRBJ2-2, with 13 bases matching TRBD2. The CDR3 length is 15 residues. Unmatched junction bases numbered 4, after V lost 4 bases and J lost 7 bases. Per germline, CDR1 SGHRS and CDR2 YFSETQ. The CDR3 region has the DNA TGCGCCAGCAGCCGGACTAGCGGGAGTAACGGGGAGCTGTTTTTT. It codes for CASSRTSGSNGELFF.

The chain recombines TRBV25-1 with TRBJ2-7, with D maybe TRBD2 (5 bases). This CDR3 is 11 amino acids long. V shed 3 bases and J shed 5 bases, with 5 bases lying between them. Germline V gene lookup returns CDR1 MGHDK and CDR2 SYGVNS. The CDR3 DNA reads TGTGCCAGCAGTGAGGGAGACGAGCAGTACTTC. This gives the protein CASSEGDEQYF.

This clone was recorded once. This chain links TRBV5-1 with TRBJ1-3; 7 nucleotides line up with TRBD1. This CDR3 is 15 amino acids long. CDR1 and CDR2 (germline): SGHRS, YFSETQ. The ends lost 5 bases at V and 4 bases at J; junction bases unmatched: 9. CDR3 nucleotides: TGCGCCAGCAGGCCCCGCCAGGGGGGAGGAAACACCATATATTTT. This encodes CASRPRQGGGNTIYF.

The DNA of the CDR3 is TGTGCCAGCTCACCACTCTCTGGGGGGAGCTCCTACGAGCAGTACTTC. It codes for CASSPLSGGSSYEQYF. This chain connects TRBV18 to TRBJ2-7; perhaps TRBD2 as D (6 bases). The V end lost 1 base, the J end lost 0 bases, and 13 bases lay between the germline ends. Germline CDR1 is KGHSH and CDR2 is LQKENI. CDR3 length equals 16 residues.

This chain connects TRBV6-1 to TRBJ2-1; D is perhaps TRBD2 (6 bases). Germline values: CDR1 MNHNS, CDR2 SASEGT. V was trimmed by 0 bases and J by 9 bases, leaving 9 bases between them. The CDR3 is 13 residues long. The CDR3 protein is CASSEAYGSEQFF. The CDR3 region has the DNA TGTGCCAGCAGTGAAGCGTACGGGAGTGAGCAGTTCTTC.

The rearrangement joins TRBV21-1 to TRBJ1-2. TRBV21-1 is reported as a pseudogene. The length of the CDR3 is 16 residues. CDR3 nucleotide sequence: TGTGCCAGCAGCAGAAAGGTCGGAGGGAGGAACTATGGCTACACCTTC. Protein: CASSRKVGGRNYGYTF.

J is TRBJ1-4 and V is TRBV9; 7 bases map to TRBD1. V shed 4 bases, J shed 7 bases, and the junction held 10 bases outside the gene matches. CDR3 length: 15 residues. CDR1 is SGDLS and CDR2 is YYNGEE in the germline V gene. In nucleotides, the CDR3 is TGTGCCAGCAGCCTCGAGATCCGACAGGGTGAAAAACTGTTTTTT. Translation: CASSLEIRQGEKLFF.

The chain couples TRBV25-1 to TRBJ2-3; TRBD1 is a possible D gene (6 bases). CDR3 length equals 15 residues. The V gene lost 6 bases and the J gene lost 0 bases, with 13 bases spanning the gap. In germline, CDR1 is MGHDK, CDR2 SYGVNS. CDR3 sequence reads: CASSQMTGSTDTQYF. The CDR3 coding sequence is TGTGCCAGCAGCCAAATGACAGGAAGCACAGATACGCAGTATTTT.

This chain connects TRBV27 to TRBJ2-7; tentatively, D is TRBD1 (6 bases). The CDR3 extends over 13 amino acids. Trimming stripped 6 bases from V and 7 bases from J, with 16 bases between. Germline assignment: CDR1 MNHEY and CDR2 SMNVEV (reference sequence). The CDR3 DNA reads as TGTGCCAGCAGCCTGGGGACATTATATGAGCAGTACTTC. It codes for CASSLGTLYEQYF.

This chain links TRBV4-3 with TRBJ2-1; 10 nucleotides match TRBD2. The germline CDR1 and CDR2 sequences are LGHNA and YSLEER. The CDR3 is made up of 16 amino acids. Trimming at V came to 3 bases and at J to 7 bases, leaving 9 bases not matched to a gene. The CDR3 protein is CASSHRTSGMGNEQFF. CDR3 coding DNA: TGCGCCAGCAGCCATCGGACTAGCGGCATGGGGAATGAGCAGTTCTTC.